Following are 16 T cell receptor beta chains from one sample sequenced in a study of cytomegalovirus exposure and HLA in healthy donors. With 60 Vbeta and 13 Jbeta primers, the PCR was carried out. Sequencing used immunoSEQ multiplex PCR; TCRdb keeps in-frame clones, though not all of them. The sample shows 90,000 to 100,000 clones, around 77% of them seen only once. Material: PBMCs. The source of these receptors is a female donor in good health and CMV-seronegative.

V gene TRBV19 combines with J gene TRBJ1-1; D is unresolved. The germline gives CDR1 LNHDA, CDR2 SQIVND (reference sequence). Trimming stripped 4 bases from V and 0 bases from J, with 6 bases between. The CDR3 runs 13 residues. The CDR3 nucleotides read TGTGCCAGTAGTACCGACATGAACACTGAAGCTTTCTTT. It encodes CASSTDMNTEAFF.

This chain links TRBV7-9 with TRBJ1-2, with 8 positions matching TRBD1. The CDR3 runs 14 residues. CDR1 is SEHNR, CDR2 FQNEAQ, per germline (reference sequence). V lost 1 base, J lost 8 bases, and 6 bases stayed unmatched. The CDR3 spells CASSLGQGAPGYTF. The CDR3 bases are TGTGCCAGCAGCTTAGGGCAGGGGGCGCCCGGCTACACCTTC.

This sequence joins TRBV6-5 and TRBJ2-7; unclear D gene. CDR1 MNHEY and CDR2 SVGAGI come from the germline V gene. This CDR3 is built from 13 residues. V lost 4 bases and J 0 bases, leaving 7 bases between the germline ends. In DNA, the CDR3 is TGTGCCAGCAGTTTGGGCAGCTCCTACGAGCAGTACTTC. It encodes CASSLGSSYEQYF.

The table lists this clone with a count of one. The chain carries TRBV16 and TRBJ2-1, with 12 bases that match TRBD2. The junction had 2 bases not matched to a gene; V was cut back by 4 bases and J by 13 bases. The CDR3 extends over 12 amino acids. Germline V lookup: CDR1 KGHSY, CDR2 FQNENV. The CDR3: CASSPTSGSQFF. Written as DNA, the CDR3 is TGTGCCAGCAGCCCGACTAGCGGGAGTCAGTTCTTC.

The chain couples TRBV27 to TRBJ2-7; 9 positions agree with TRBD2. The CDR3 consists of 14 residues. The ends lost 6 bases at V and 3 bases at J; junction bases unmatched: 6. Germline CDR1 MNHEY, CDR2 SMNVEV (reference sequence). The CDR3 DNA reads as TGTGCCAGCAGCCAGAGCGGGAGGTTCTACGAGCAGTACTTC. Its translation is CASSQSGRFYEQYF.

This clone was counted only a few times. The chain couples TRBV5-5 to TRBJ1-1; TRBD1 aligns across 8 bases. The CDR3 spans 14 residues. The V gene end was trimmed by 4 bases and the J gene end by 11 bases; junction bases not matched to a gene: 13. Germline V gives CDR1 SGHKS, CDR2 YYEKEE (reference sequence). The CDR3 coding sequence is TGTGCCAGCAGCCCAGCTCACAGGGGGATCTTGGCTTTCTTT. Its protein is CASSPAHRGILAFF.

The chain carries TRBV6-5 and TRBJ1-5; D is perhaps TRBD1 (5 bases). The germline CDR1 and CDR2 sequences are MNHEY and SVGAGI. V lost 6 bases and J lost 3, with 15 bases in between. This CDR3 contains 15 residues. The CDR3 DNA reads as TGTGCCAGCAGCCAGGGAGGTAATAACAATCAGCCCCAGCATTTT. Its translation is CASSQGGNNNQPQHF.

The chain employs TRBV5-1 and TRBJ2-5; TRBD1 matches 9 bases. In germline, CDR1 is SGHRS, CDR2 YFSETQ. CDR3 length: 17 residues. V lost 0 bases to trimming and J lost 1 base; unmatched junction nucleotides: 7. The CDR3 DNA reads TGCGCCAGCAGCTTGGCCGGACAGGGGTTCACCCAAGAGACCCAGTACTTC. Translated: CASSLAGQGFTQETQYF. Full variable domain (remainder filled in from reference TRBV5-1 and TRBJ2-5): KAGVTQTPRYLIKTRGQQVTLSCSPISGHRSVSWYQQTPGQGLQFLFEYFSETQRNKGNFPGRFSGRQFSNSRSEMNVSTLELGDSALYLCASSLAGQGFTQETQYFGPGTRLLVL.

This clone was picked up one time. J is TRBJ2-3 and V is TRBV15; D is perhaps TRBD1 (6 bases). Germline values: CDR1 LNHNV, CDR2 YYDKDF (reference sequence). The ends were cut back, 1 base at V and 3 bases at J, with 23 bases in the middle. The CDR3 loop spans 19 amino acids. CDR3 in DNA: TGTGCCACCAGCAGAGGCCTAACTCCAACAGGGTTTTTGACAGATACGCAGTATTTT. Encoded protein: CATSRGLTPTGFLTDTQYF.

This clone was observed once. This chain's CDR3 is CASSWTGGAREKLFF. CDR3 DNA: TGTGCCAGCAGCTGGACAGGGGGCGCGAGGGAAAAACTGTTTTTT. This chain connects TRBV7-2 to TRBJ1-4; TRBD1 matches at 11 bases. The CDR3 has 15 amino acids. J lost 8 bases, V lost 4 bases, and 6 bases had no gene match. CDR1 SGHTA and CDR2 FQGNSA come from the germline V gene.

The J gene is TRBJ2-3, the V gene TRBV10-3, with 7 bases fitting TRBD1. In germline, CDR1 is ENHRY, CDR2 SYGVKD. V lost 8 bases and J lost 0; bases outside the gene matches: 5. The CDR3 length is 14 residues. The CDR3 protein is CAIRGGLSTDTQYF. As DNA, the CDR3 is TGTGCCATCCGAGGGGGCCTGAGCACAGATACGCAGTATTTT.

The CDR3 loop is CSAGGAGANVLTF. CDR3 in DNA: TGCAGTGCCGGGGGGGCTGGGGCCAACGTCCTGACTTTC. The chain couples TRBV29-1 to TRBJ2-6, with 8 bases identical to TRBD2. Germline V CDR1 and CDR2: SQVTM, ANQGSEA. CDR3 length: 13 amino acids.

V is TRBV7-8 and J is TRBJ1-2; a possible D gene is TRBD1 (6 bases). The CDR3 is 15 residues long. Trimming shortened V by 5 bases and J by 1 base, and 14 bases separated the two germline ends. Per germline, CDR1 SGHVS and CDR2 FQNEAQ. The CDR3 DNA sequence: TGTGCCAGCAGCCCCTACAGGGAGATTAACTATGGCTACACCTTC. It encodes CASSPYREINYGYTF.

The chain uses TRBV19 and TRBJ2-7; 10 nucleotides line up with TRBD2. Germline trimming cut 7 bases from V and 3 bases from J; bases unmatched to any gene: 9. CDR3 length: 15 amino acids. Germline CDR1 and CDR2: LNHDA and SQIVND (reference sequence). CDR3 DNA: TGTGCCAGTACGAGTCAAGCGGGGGGGTTCTACGAGCAGTACTTC. The encoded protein is CASTSQAGGFYEQYF.

The chain is built from TRBV25-1 and TRBJ2-7; 12 nucleotides align to TRBD1. Unmatched junction bases numbered 5, after V lost 1 base and J lost 4 bases. This CDR3 is 16 amino acids long. The germline V gene encodes CDR1 MGHDK and CDR2 SYGVNS. DNA of the CDR3: TGTGCCAGCAGTGAATGGGGACAGGGGGCACTTTACGAGCAGTACTTC. Translation gives CASSEWGQGALYEQYF.

The chain is built from TRBV5-6 and TRBJ2-1; 14 bases map to TRBD2. The CDR3 consists of 16 residues. Germline V lookup: CDR1 SGHDT, CDR2 YYEEEE. J was trimmed by 9 bases and V by 5 bases; bases with no gene match: 10. The CDR3 DNA reads as TGTGCCAGCAGTTCTCTGGGACTAGCGGGAGTCGGTGAGCAGTTCTTC. Translating gives CASSSLGLAGVGEQFF.